This is a list of T cell receptor beta chains from one sample in a study of blood T cell repertoires in COVID-19. Sequenced by immunoSEQ multiplex PCR; TCRdb stores in-frame clones only, minus some. The sample lists about 180,000 clones, 81% occurring once. Sequencing was carried out using PBMCs or T cells enriched from blood (not recorded which). Source of these receptors: a woman in her thirties or forties with acute COVID-19. Each CDR3 is given with its conserved first and last residue. The D gene is left open where the match is weak. Size is stated for part of the rows, as once, few or many counts, or as a class when the clone is expanded.

TGCAGCGTTGTAGGACTAGCGGGAGGGTCTGGGAATGAGCAGTTCTTC | CSVVGLAGGSGNEQFF | TRBJ2-1 | medium-sized | TRBD2 | TRBV29-1
TGTGCCAGCAGCCAAAACAATGAGCAGTTCTTC | CASSQNNEQFF | TRBJ2-1 | once | - | TRBV11-3
TGTGCTAGCAGCCCGGGACTAGCGGGAGGTGGCAATGAGCAGTTCTTC | CASSPGLAGGGNEQFF | TRBJ2-1 | once | TRBD2 | TRBV7-7
TGTGCCAGCAGCGTGGGGGGGGGCCAGCCCCAGCATTTT | CASSVGGGQPQHF | TRBJ1-5 | - | - | TRBV2
TGTGCCAGCAGTTTATCGGAGACCCAGTACTTC | CASSLSETQYF | TRBJ2-5 | - | - | TRBV12-3/TRBV12-4
TGCAGCACCGCAGGGACAGGGATGGACGAGCAGTACTTC | CSTAGTGMDEQYF | TRBJ2-7 | - | TRBD1 | TRBV29-1
TGCGCCAGCAGCTTGGCCGCAGCCAGGGAGACCCAGTACTTC | CASSLAAARETQYF | TRBJ2-5 | - | - | TRBV5-1
TGTGCCAGCTCATCCGCGAGCGGGAGCTACACAGATACGCAGTATTTT | CASSSASGSYTDTQYF | TRBJ2-3 | - | TRBD2 | TRBV18
TGTGCCATCAGTGATGCAGGGGGCGCCGGTCAGCCCCAGCATTTT | CAISDAGGAGQPQHF | TRBJ1-5 | - | TRBD1 | TRBV10-3
TGTGCCAGCAGGATCGGACTGCTCCAAGAGACCCAGTACTTC | CASRIGLLQETQYF | TRBJ2-5 | once | - | TRBV6-5
TGTGCCAGCAGCCAAGGTACCTACGAGCAGTACTTC | CASSQGTYEQYF | TRBJ2-7 | - | - | TRBV3-1/TRBV3-2
TGCAGCGTTGAACGAGATTCAGATACGCAGTATTTT | CSVERDSDTQYF | TRBJ2-3 | - | - | TRBV29-1
TGTGCCAGCAGCCAAACCCCCAGGGGGGAGACCCAGTACTTC | CASSQTPRGETQYF | TRBJ2-5 | once | TRBD1 | TRBV7-3
TGTGCCAGCAGCTTAGGGGGGGTGACAGATACGCAGTATTTT | CASSLGGVTDTQYF | TRBJ2-3 | - | - | TRBV7-6
TGTGCCAGCAGTGGGGGGACAGGAACCTACAATGAGCAGTTCTTC | CASSGGTGTYNEQFF | TRBJ2-1 | - | TRBD1 | TRBV25-1
TGTGCCAGCAGCTTAAGGGAGGGCCGCGCGAATGAGCAGTTCTTC | CASSLREGRANEQFF | TRBJ2-1 | - | TRBD2 | TRBV7-8
TGTGCCAGCAGCTTAGTGGGGACTAGCGGGAGGTTTCGGGAGCTGTTTTTT | CASSLVGTSGRFRELFF | TRBJ2-2 | - | TRBD2 | TRBV7-8
TGTGCCAGTAGTATCCTAGCGGATAAAGAGACCCAGTACTTC | CASSILADKETQYF | TRBJ2-5 | few | TRBD2 | TRBV19
TGTGCCAGCAGTTTATTAGGGGCGTATGGTGGAAACGAGCAGTACTTC | CASSLLGAYGGNEQYF | TRBJ2-7 | - | - | TRBV27
TGTGCCAGTAGTAAATTGGTTTCGGGTTATAACTATGGCTACACCTTC | CASSKLVSGYNYGYTF | TRBJ1-2 | - | - | TRBV19
TGTGCCAGCAGTGAGCGGGAGTACAATGAGCAGTTCTTC | CASSEREYNEQFF | TRBJ2-1 | many | TRBD2 | TRBV6-2/TRBV6-3
TGTGCCAGCAGGCCTAGCGGGGACACCGGGGAGCTGTTTTTT | CASRPSGDTGELFF | TRBJ2-2 | - | TRBD2 | TRBV7-9
TGTGCCAGCAGTCAAACATCGGGCACTGAAGCTTTCTTT | CASSQTSGTEAFF | TRBJ1-1 | - | - | TRBV12-3/TRBV12-4
TGTGCCAGCAGCCCGGAGGGACAGTTCAATCAGCCCCAGCATTTT | CASSPEGQFNQPQHF | TRBJ1-5 | once | TRBD1 | TRBV4-2
TGTGCCAGCAGCTTAATCGGGGTTCGGGAGCAGTTCTTC | CASSLIGVREQFF | TRBJ2-1 | - | - | TRBV7-3
TGTGCCATCAGTGGCCTACTAGCGGGTACCCGGAATGAGCAGTTCTTC | CAISGLLAGTRNEQFF | TRBJ2-1 | - | TRBD2 | TRBV10-3
TGTGCCACCAGCGACAGGCCCACAGATACGCAGTATTTT | CATSDRPTDTQYF | TRBJ2-3 | - | - | TRBV24-1
TGTGCCAGCAGCTTAGGTAGGGGCGAGCAGTACTTC | CASSLGRGEQYF | TRBJ2-7 | - | - | TRBV7-9
TGTGCCAGTAGTTCGACGTGGGACTTAAGATCCAATGAGCAGTTCTTC | CASSSTWDLRSNEQFF | TRBJ2-1 | - | - | TRBV19
TGTGCCAGTAGTCAAAAGCGGGAGTCTGGGAATGAGCAGTTCTTC | CASSQKRESGNEQFF | TRBJ2-1 | once | TRBD2 | TRBV19
TGTGCCAGCAGCCAAGCCGGGACAGGGGGTTTCGGCTACACCTTC | CASSQAGTGGFGYTF | TRBJ1-2 | - | TRBD1 | TRBV14
TGTGCCAGCAGAAATACCGGGACAGGGAACTCACCCCTCCACTTT | CASRNTGTGNSPLHF | TRBJ1-6 | - | TRBD1 | TRBV5-4
TGCAGCGTTCCCGGAGGCGGGGGATTCACAGATACGCAGTATTTT | CSVPGGGGFTDTQYF | TRBJ2-3 | - | TRBD2 | TRBV29-1
TGTGCCAGCGGAGCTTTGAGGGGGTGGCAGTTCTTC | CASGALRGWQFF | TRBJ2-1 | - | - | TRBV6-5
TGTGCCAGCAGCGTAGTGGGAGGAGGCAGCACCGGGGAGCTGTTTTTT | CASSVVGGGSTGELFF | TRBJ2-2 | - | - | TRBV9
TGCGCCAGCACCGCGCAAAGGGGGACAGGAGATACGCAGTATTTT | CASTAQRGTGDTQYF | TRBJ2-3 | - | TRBD1 | TRBV5-1
TGTGCCAGCCTACAATATCCGACAGCGGAAAAACTGTTTTTT | CASLQYPTAEKLFF | TRBJ1-4 | - | - | TRBV2
TGTGCCAGCAGTTATCCCTCGGGTTCTGGGGCCAACGTCCTGACTTTC | CASSYPSGSGANVLTF | TRBJ2-6 | - | - | TRBV28
TGCAGTGCTAGTGGTTCACCAAGCCGTCACGGGGAGCTGTTTTTT | CSASGSPSRHGELFF | TRBJ2-2 | once | - | TRBV20-1
TGTGCCATCAGGGCCCCCGGACAGGGCGGGTTGAGCTACACCTTC | CAIRAPGQGGLSYTF | TRBJ1-2 | - | TRBD1 | TRBV10-3
TGTGCCAGTAATCACGGTACAGGGAACACTGAAGCTTTCTTT | CASNHGTGNTEAFF | TRBJ1-1 | - | - | TRBV19
TGTGCCAGCAGTTACCATATGGGCACCAGAGATACGCAGTATTTT | CASSYHMGTRDTQYF | TRBJ2-3 | - | - | TRBV6-2/TRBV6-3
TGTGCCTGGCCCGACCAGGGGGCTTGGTATGGCTACACCTTC | CAWPDQGAWYGYTF | TRBJ1-2 | - | TRBD1 | TRBV30
TGTGCCAGTAGAACTCTCGGAGGACCGCAGTTCTTC | CASRTLGGPQFF | TRBJ2-1 | - | - | TRBV19
TGTGCCAGCACTAGGGGGAGCTCCTACGAGCAGTACTTC | CASTRGSSYEQYF | TRBJ2-7 | - | - | TRBV5-6
TGTGCCAGCAGCTTAGCGAGCCAGGTCACTGAAGCTTTCTTT | CASSLASQVTEAFF | TRBJ1-1 | - | - | TRBV7-9
TGCGCCAGCAGCGAATCTCCTAGCGGAAGTCCCTACAATGAGCAGTTCTTC | CASSESPSGSPYNEQFF | TRBJ2-1 | - | TRBD2 | TRBV5-1
TGTGCCGCGAGGGGGAGGGCGGAAGGCGAGCAGTACTTC | CAARGRAEGEQYF | TRBJ2-7 | - | - | TRBV6-5
TGTGCCAGCAGTTACCGACAGGGGTCCGGCGGCTACACCTTC | CASSYRQGSGGYTF | TRBJ1-2 | - | TRBD1 | TRBV6-5
TGTGCCAGCAGCTTAAACAGGGCGTTCTCCGGAAACACCATATATTTT | CASSLNRAFSGNTIYF | TRBJ1-3 | - | - | TRBV11-2
TGCGCCAGCAGCTTGAGGGACAGGAACACCGGGGAGCTGTTTTTT | CASSLRDRNTGELFF | TRBJ2-2 | - | TRBD1 | TRBV5-1
TGTGCCAGCAGCTTGAGGGGCAGCACTGAAGCTTTCTTT | CASSLRGSTEAFF | TRBJ1-1 | few | - | TRBV5-8
TGTGCCAGCAAAAGAGACACTAGCTCCTACGAGCAGTACTTC | CASKRDTSSYEQYF | TRBJ2-7 | few | - | TRBV18
TGTGCCAGCAGCTTAGACGGACGGGAGGGGGAGACCCAGTACTTC | CASSLDGREGETQYF | TRBJ2-5 | - | TRBD2 | TRBV7-8
TGCGCCAGCAGCCTGGGACACCTTCCGAACACCGGGGAGCTGTTTTTT | CASSLGHLPNTGELFF | TRBJ2-2 | - | - | TRBV5-1
TGTGCCAGCAGTTACTCGAGGAGGCAGGGCAGGGGGGGCTACACCTTC | CASSYSRRQGRGGYTF | TRBJ1-2 | - | TRBD1 | TRBV6-5
TGCGCCAGCAGCCGAGGTGGACAGGGGCCCACCGGGGAGCTGTTTTTT | CASSRGGQGPTGELFF | TRBJ2-2 | - | TRBD1 | TRBV5-1
TGTGCCAGTAGCCTAAGAAATGGCTACACCTTC | CASSLRNGYTF | TRBJ1-2 | once | - | TRBV19
TGTGCCAGCGGCATAGCGGGACGGACCTACAATGAGCAGTTCTTC | CASGIAGRTYNEQFF | TRBJ2-1 | - | TRBD2 | TRBV2
TGCGCCAGCAGCGTCGAACCACAGGGGCAAGGCGGCAATCAGCCCCAGCATTTT | CASSVEPQGQGGNQPQHF | TRBJ1-5 | - | TRBD1 | TRBV5-1